The next 27 T cell receptor beta chains were all read from a single sample in a study of cytomegalovirus exposure and HLA in healthy donors. Primers included in the PCR were 60 Vbeta and 13 Jbeta primers. Clones were sequenced by immunoSEQ multiplex PCR, and TCRdb holds only the in-frame ones, with some missing. This table holds around 110,000 clones, 50% to 70% found once. Sequenced sample: PBMCs. These receptors all stem from a woman aged 40 to 50 in good health and CMV-seropositive.

This clone turned up a few times. V usage is TRBV9 and J usage is TRBJ1-5; D remains unclear. V was shortened by 0 bases and J by 2 bases, with 12 bases between the two germline ends. Germline V gene lookup returns CDR1 SGDLS and CDR2 YYNGEE. The CDR3 extends over 16 amino acids. The CDR3 bases are TGTGCCAGCAGCGTAGGTAGCGCCGTACGCAATCAGCCCCAGCATTTT. Residues: CASSVGSAVRNQPQHF.

This clone has just a few counts. The genes are TRBV15 and TRBJ2-1; the match to TRBD2 covers 13 bases. The junction had 10 bases not matched to a gene; V was cut back by 0 bases and J by 8 bases. From germline, CDR1 is LNHNV and CDR2 YYDKDF (reference sequence). The length of the CDR3 is 18 residues. CDR3 DNA sequence: TGTGCCACCAGCAGAGACCGAGGACTAGCGGGAGTGGAAGATGAGCAGTTCTTC. Amino acids: CATSRDRGLAGVEDEQFF.

The rearrangement links TRBV7-2 to TRBJ1-6, with 8 bases aligning to TRBD1. The CDR3 loop spans 18 amino acids. V shed 5 bases and J 8 bases; nucleotides not matched to a gene: 17. CDR1 is SGHTA, CDR2 FQGNSA, per germline. The CDR3 sequence is CASSPPTIGQGADSPLHF. The DNA for the CDR3 is TGTGCCAGCAGCCCCCCAACTATCGGGCAGGGGGCCGATTCACCCCTCCACTTT.

The chain carries TRBV7-9 and TRBJ2-2; 8 positions agree with TRBD1. The V and J ends lost 1 base and 1 base, in that order; junction bases with no gene match: 5. This CDR3 has 17 residues. Germline values: CDR1 SEHNR, CDR2 FQNEAQ (reference sequence). For the CDR3, the DNA is TGTGCCAGCAGCTTAGGGTCGGGGACAGGGAACACCGGGGAGCTGTTTTTT. Amino acid sequence: CASSLGSGTGNTGELFF.

In DNA, the CDR3 is TGTGCCAGCAGCTTGGACCCGAGCTCCTACAATGAGCAGTTCTTC. It encodes CASSLDPSSYNEQFF. The chain joins TRBV5-4 to TRBJ2-1; D is undetermined. Trimming cost V 0 bases and J 0 bases, with 7 bases left between them. Looked up from germline, CDR1 is SGHNT and CDR2 is YYREEE (reference sequence). The CDR3 consists of 15 residues.

This clone is a singleton in its sample. The chain uses TRBV5-1 and TRBJ2-3; 7 nucleotides match TRBD2. The CDR3 has 15 residues. The germline gives CDR1 SGHRS, CDR2 YFSETQ. V shed 4 bases and J 2 bases; nucleotides not matched to a gene: 7. The CDR3 here is CASSSTGTITDTQYF. For the CDR3, the DNA is TGCGCCAGCAGCAGCACCGGGACTATCACAGATACGCAGTATTTT.

CDR3 residues: CASSKDTSYEQYF. In nucleotides, the CDR3 is TGTGCCAGCAGCAAAGACACGTCCTACGAGCAGTACTTC. J is TRBJ2-7 and V is TRBV7-9; no clear D. V was shortened by 5 bases and J by 1 base, with 9 bases between the two germline ends. Looked up from germline, CDR1 is SEHNR and CDR2 is FQNEAQ (reference sequence). CDR3 length: 13 residues.

The rearrangement joins TRBV6-5 to TRBJ1-5; 7 bases are a match to TRBD1. V was clipped by 6 bases and J by 0 bases; unmatched bases: 5. The CDR3 has 15 amino acids. The germline V gene encodes CDR1 MNHEY and CDR2 SVGAGI. CDR3 protein: CASSTGTDSNQPQHF. CDR3 nucleotide sequence: TGTGCCAGCAGCACCGGGACAGATAGCAATCAGCCCCAGCATTTT.

The chain joins TRBV27 to TRBJ2-7, with 10 nucleotides matching TRBD2. The CDR3 length is 15 residues. Trimming cost V 0 bases and J 3 bases; bases outside gene matches: 2. Germline CDR1 and CDR2: MNHEY and SMNVEV (reference sequence). The CDR3 sequence is CASSLSAGGHYEQYF. In DNA form, the CDR3 reads TGTGCCAGCAGTTTATCAGCGGGAGGGCACTACGAGCAGTACTTC.

Points on this clone: Other DNA sequences within the sample encode an identical CDR3. CDR3 amino acids: CASSPLPGQSTDTQYF. The CDR3 bases are TGTGCCAGCTCACCACTGCCAGGACAAAGCACAGATACGCAGTATTTT. The V gene is TRBV18, the J gene TRBJ2-3; TRBD1 might be the D (5 bases). Deletions cut 1 base from V and 0 bases from J, with 11 bases between. The CDR3 runs 16 residues. CDR1 KGHSH and CDR2 LQKENI come from the germline V gene.

The chain has TRBV5-1 and TRBJ1-1; unclear D gene. The CDR3 runs to 13 residues. Per germline, CDR1 SGHRS and CDR2 YFSETQ. Trimming shortened V by 4 bases and J by 1 base, and 8 bases separated the two germline ends. CDR3 nucleotide sequence: TGCGCCAGCAGCGAGGCGCCGAACACTGAAGCTTTCTTT. It is translated as CASSEAPNTEAFF.

The J gene is TRBJ2-5, the V gene TRBV4-2, with a weak D call TRBD2 (6 bases). Trimming left V 5 bases short and J 2 bases short, with 12 bases between. Germline V gives CDR1 LGHNA, CDR2 YNFKEQ. This CDR3 is built from 14 residues. Here the CDR3 reads CASSKVAGQETQYF. The CDR3 DNA is TGTGCCAGCAGCAAAGTTGCGGGGCAAGAGACCCAGTACTTC.

Here the CDR3 reads CASSSSRDFGTDTQYF. The DNA for the CDR3 is TGTGCCAGCAGCTCGAGCCGGGACTTTGGCACAGATACGCAGTATTTT. This rearrangement joins TRBV11-2 to TRBJ2-3; tentatively, D is TRBD2 (6 bases). Germline V gene sequence: CDR1 SGHAT, CDR2 FQNNGV. The CDR3 totals 16 residues. V shed 4 bases and J shed 1 base, with 15 bases lying between them.

CDR3 nucleotide sequence: TGTGCCACCAGCTGGGACAGGGGTGGTACTGAAGCTTTCTTT. This codes for CATSWDRGGTEAFF. This sequence joins TRBV15 and TRBJ1-1; 10 bases map to TRBD1. Germline V gene data show CDR1 as LNHNV and CDR2 as YYDKDF (reference sequence). With V trimmed by 5 bases and J by 5 bases, 5 bases remained unmatched. The CDR3 has 14 amino acids.

The table lists this clone with a few counts. J is TRBJ2-2 and V is TRBV4-2; the match to TRBD1 covers 9 bases. The CDR3 runs 16 residues. Unmatched junction bases numbered 5, after V lost 3 bases and J lost 3 bases. Looked up from germline, CDR1 is LGHNA and CDR2 is YNFKEQ. The CDR3 region has the DNA TGTGCCAGCAGCCACCGGGACAGGGTTGACACCGGGGAGCTGTTTTTT. It codes for CASSHRDRVDTGELFF.

This clone was found a few times. This chain joins TRBV27 and TRBJ2-6, with 7 bases aligning to TRBD1. In germline, CDR1 is MNHEY, CDR2 SMNVEV (reference sequence). CDR3 size: 19 residues. V gave up 5 bases and J gave up 0 bases; unmatched junction bases: 13. The CDR3 sequence: CASSRESGTDISGANVLTF. CDR3 DNA: TGTGCCAGCAGTCGTGAGTCCGGGACAGACATCTCTGGGGCCAACGTCCTGACTTTC.

The chain couples TRBV7-8 to TRBJ2-7; D may be TRBD1 (5 bases). Trimming cost V 2 bases and J 1 base, with 12 bases left between them. Germline CDR1 SGHVS, CDR2 FQNEAQ. This CDR3 is 15 amino acids long. Written as DNA, the CDR3 is TGTGCCAGCAGCTTACACCAGGGTCCATCCTACGAGCAGTACTTC. Translation: CASSLHQGPSYEQYF.

The chain links TRBV11-2 to TRBJ2-3, with TRBD2 identical over 12 bases. The CDR3 covers 19 residues. From germline, CDR1 is SGHAT and CDR2 FQNNGV. V dropped 4 bases and J dropped 0; count of bases not matched to a gene: 11. The CDR3 reads CASSSSSGRVEWSTDTQYF. The CDR3 coding sequence is TGTGCCAGCAGCTCCTCTAGCGGGAGGGTCGAATGGAGCACAGATACGCAGTATTTT.

V and J are TRBV15 and TRBJ2-7; weak D call: TRBD2 (5 bases). CDR1 is LNHNV, CDR2 YYDKDF, per germline (reference sequence). V dropped 1 base and J dropped 3 bases, with 10 bases sitting between them. The CDR3 loop spans 14 amino acids. DNA for the CDR3: TGTGCCACCAGCAGAGGTACTAGTTTCTACGAGCAGTACTTC. As protein: CATSRGTSFYEQYF.

V and J are TRBV9 and TRBJ1-1, with TRBD1 matching 7 bases. The CDR3 loop spans 13 amino acids. Germline CDR1 and CDR2: SGDLS and YYNGEE. V shed 4 bases, J shed 4 bases, and the junction held 4 bases outside the gene matches. The CDR3 region has the DNA TGTGCCAGCAGCCTAGGGGGCCTCACTGAAGCTTTCTTT. The encoded protein is CASSLGGLTEAFF.

This clone was seen once. The chain carries TRBV11-2 and TRBJ2-7; D perhaps matches TRBD1 (7 bases). Germline V CDR1 and CDR2: SGHAT, FQNNGV. Trimming pared 4 bases from V and 3 bases from J, leaving 13 bases between. This CDR3 is built from 14 residues. The CDR3 spells CASSYGQEGYEQYF. CDR3 nucleotides: TGTGCCAGCAGCTACGGACAGGAGGGCTACGAGCAGTACTTC.

The V and J genes are TRBV30 and TRBJ2-5; 9 nucleotides align to TRBD1. The J segment lost 4 bases and the V segment lost 2 bases, leaving 8 bases of the junction unmatched. The germline CDR1 and CDR2 sequences are GTSNPN and SVGIG (reference sequence). This CDR3 is 15 amino acids long. DNA of the CDR3: TGTGCCTGGAGTTCATGGACAGGGGACATAGAGACCCAGTACTTC. Its translation: CAWSSWTGDIETQYF.

This clone was recorded a few times. V and J are TRBV6-1 and TRBJ1-3; TRBD1 aligns across 7 bases. After removal of 8 bases from V and 0 bases from J, the junction contained 4 bases not matched to a gene. Per the germline V gene, CDR1 is MNHNS and CDR2 is SASEGT. This CDR3 contains 14 residues. The CDR3 region has the DNA TGTGCCAGCCGACAGGGCGGCTCTGGAAACACCATATATTTT. This gives the protein CASRQGGSGNTIYF.

V and J are TRBV7-6 and TRBJ1-4; D may be TRBD1 (6 bases). Germline V gene data show CDR1 as SGHVS and CDR2 as FNYEAQ. This CDR3 has 15 residues. Trimming cost V 4 bases and J 2 bases, with 11 bases left between them. The CDR3 is CASSSRGGTNEKLFF. Written as DNA, the CDR3 is TGTGCCAGCAGCTCCAGGGGTGGGACTAATGAAAAACTGTTTTTT. Full variable domain (rest looked up from reference TRBV7-6 and TRBJ1-4): GAGVSQSPRYKVTKRGQDVALRCDPISGHVSLYWYRQALGQGPEFLTYFNYEAQQDKSGLPNDRFSAERPEGSISTLTIQRTEQRDSAMYRCASSSRGGTNEKLFFGSGTQLSVL.

This rearrangement joins TRBV9 to TRBJ2-2; D might be TRBD2 (6 bases). This CDR3 spans 13 amino acids. Trimming took 5 bases from V and 8 from J, leaving 13 bases between them. The germline CDR1 and CDR2 sequences are SGDLS and YYNGEE. The CDR3 nucleotides read TGTGCCAGCAGAAGGGAGGTTGAAGGGGAGCTGTTTTTT. As protein: CASRREVEGELFF.

The chain couples TRBV7-2 to TRBJ2-3; TRBD2 aligns across 12 bases. The CDR3 consists of 18 residues. The germline CDR1 and CDR2 sequences are SGHTA and FQGNSA. With 5 bases clipped from V and 0 bases from J, the junction kept 9 bases outside the gene matches. The CDR3 sequence: CASSIRLAGVFSTDTQYF. The CDR3 bases are TGTGCCAGCAGCATTAGACTAGCGGGAGTCTTTAGCACAGATACGCAGTATTTT.

The chain joins TRBV7-2 to TRBJ1-6; D call uncertain. The CDR3 covers 16 residues. V gave up 1 base and J gave up 4 bases, with 11 bases separating them. The germline V gene has CDR1 SGHTA and CDR2 FQGNSA. CDR3 region: CASSLVTNAYNSPLHF. The CDR3 coding sequence is TGTGCCAGCAGCTTAGTGACAAATGCTTATAATTCACCCCTCCACTTT.